This record concerns one T cell receptor beta chain sequence. This clone was seen a single time. Its cognate antigen has yet to be identified. No clone much larger than this one lies a single base away; base qualities are absent. Donors formed part of the validation cohort, which comprised over a hundred subjects and was distinct from the first cohort of 690 or so subjects. These data belong to a study of cytomegalovirus exposure and HLA in healthy donors listed by TCRdb under 2017. In the study overall: According to a later analysis, the roughly 130 validation repertoires were produced on the same platform as the roughly 600 repertoires of the first cohort. The study combined high-throughput TCR immunosequencing, statistical association of individual TCRs with disease status, and machine learning to predict cytomegalovirus infection status. The study aimed to test whether signatures of past pathogen exposure could be identified by cataloging public T cell receptors. A separate validation cohort of 90 to 150 different subjects was used in addition to the approximately 670-subject first cohort.

What the work shows at the level of the full study, not this receptor alone: Most TCR sequences were seen in very few donors, while some public TCRs were found in many individuals. In the study, around 150 TCR beta chains were listed as associated with cytomegalovirus. In both the original and validation cohorts, the classifier was reported to diagnose cytomegalovirus status with high specificity and sensitivity. It was suggested by the authors that the approach could potentially be generalized to other disease states and immunological phenotypes. In vitro tests confirmed that a few of the cytomegalovirus-associated TCR beta chains recognize cytomegalovirus antigens. A later analysis had no HLA typing for the validation cohort, so co-occurrence there was scored across all 110 or so repertoires. Of the cluster scores, roughly 95% were above 0 in a later analysis, which found that TCRs clustered in the first cohort also tended to co-occur in the roughly 130 validation repertoires.

Counted from cysteine to phenylalanine, this CDR3 has 16 amino acids. Solely the CDR3 DNA is kept, with 48 bases framed from the first base. V trim: 4 bases; J trim: 10 bases; unmatched bases: 16. In the germline V gene, CDR1 corresponds to MNHEY and CDR2 to SVGAGI. The method was the immunoSEQ multiplex PCR assay. The study's own analysis went as follows. A statistical classification framework was built for diagnosing cytomegalovirus status from the catalog of TCR beta chain sequences. Held by TCRdb, this immuneACCESS table contains in-frame sequences only and omits some clones. Under half of the omission traces to an unresolved V gene where checked; the cause of the rest is unknown. For V, J and clone size, that table is used; D and trimming come from the DNA. For this sample there are about 120,000 clones; approximately 95% appear just once. The ten most abundant clones make up 1.5% to 2% of the sample.

The TCR was taken from a man younger than 30 in good health and CMV-seronegative. The chain joins TRBV6-5 to TRBJ2-1, with 7 bases matching TRBD2. The sequencing sample was made of PBMCs. The CDR3 is CASSLFAGDRPWEQFF. The DNA sequence follows: TGTGCCAGCAGTTTATTTGCGGGAGACCGGCCATGGGAGCAGTTCTTC.